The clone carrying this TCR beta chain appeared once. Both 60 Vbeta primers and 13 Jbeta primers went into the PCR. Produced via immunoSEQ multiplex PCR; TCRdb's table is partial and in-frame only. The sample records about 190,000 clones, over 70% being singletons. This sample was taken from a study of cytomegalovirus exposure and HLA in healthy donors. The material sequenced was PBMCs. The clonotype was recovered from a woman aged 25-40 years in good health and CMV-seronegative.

The DNA of the CDR3 is TGTGCCAGCAGTTACAACATGAACACTGAAGCTTTCTTT. It codes for CASSYNMNTEAFF. This sequence joins TRBV6-5 and TRBJ1-1; D call uncertain. The CDR3 covers 13 residues. The V end lost 2 bases, the J end lost 0 bases, and 4 bases lay between the germline ends. Germline CDR1 and CDR2: MNHEY and SVGAGI.